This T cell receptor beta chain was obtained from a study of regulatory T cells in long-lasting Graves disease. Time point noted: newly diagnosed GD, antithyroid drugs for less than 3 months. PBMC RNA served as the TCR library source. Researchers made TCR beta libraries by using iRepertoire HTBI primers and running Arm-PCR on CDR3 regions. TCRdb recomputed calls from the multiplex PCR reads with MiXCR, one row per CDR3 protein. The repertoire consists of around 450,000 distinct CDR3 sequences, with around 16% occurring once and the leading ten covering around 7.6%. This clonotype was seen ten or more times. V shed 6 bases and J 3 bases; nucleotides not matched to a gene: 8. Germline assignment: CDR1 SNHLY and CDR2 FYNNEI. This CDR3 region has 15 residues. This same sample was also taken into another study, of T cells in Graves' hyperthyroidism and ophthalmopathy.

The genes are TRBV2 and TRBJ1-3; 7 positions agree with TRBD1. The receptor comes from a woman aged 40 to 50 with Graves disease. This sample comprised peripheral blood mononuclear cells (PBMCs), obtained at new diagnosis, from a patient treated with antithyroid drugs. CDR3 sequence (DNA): TGTGCCAGCAGGCGGGACAGCAACCTTGGAAACACCATATATTTT. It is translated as CASRRDSNLGNTIYF.